Below, one T cell receptor beta chain is given with its context. Germline and junction disagree at one end, which may indicate a read error. The CDR3 covers 19 residues. This sample was taken from a study of blood T cells in healthy people across ages. A sample-barcoded 5' primer and a J-beta primer mix were used in a second PCR of roughly 7 to 11 cycles. In TCRdb, the 5' RACE reads were re-called with MiXCR into one record per CDR3 protein. Of some 900,000 distinct CDR3 sequences listed, about 48% were seen once; the top ten hold 13%. The chain joins TRBV12-3 or TRBV12-4 to TRBJ2-3; the match to TRBD1 covers 7 bases. The receptor comes from a man aged 25-40 years in good health. The sequencing input was blood. CDR3 sequence: CASRLGGLGARGTTDTQYF. As DNA, the CDR3 is TGTGCCAGCAGATTAGGGGGATTAGGGGCCAGGGGGACAACAGATACGCAGTATTTT.